The clone carrying this T cell receptor (beta chain) was seen repeatedly, ten times or more. Antigen unknown. TCRdb called the RT-PCR reads again in MiXCR, with one record for every CDR3 protein. Of 400,000 to 650,000 distinct CDR3 sequences listed, approximately 7.3% are singletons. The data are from a study of response to subunit inactivated influenza vaccine. Notes on the study in general: Each seasonal influenza vaccination, the authors suggested, recruits few new T cells.

Specimen: PBMCs from blood, collected 23 to 25 months after vaccination. This sequence was found in a man between 50 and 75 years old who received an inactivated influenza vaccine.

The DNA for the CDR3 is TGTGCCAGCAGTGCAGACAGGGTAGCTAGCGGGAGGGCCGGGTCAGATACGCAGTATTTT. Translation: CASSADRVASGRAGSDTQYF. The V call is TRBV25-1, the J call TRBJ2-3; TRBD2 matches 12 bases. Germline loops: CDR1 MGHDK, CDR2 SYGVNS. Trimming took 4 bases from V and 4 from J; bases not matched to a gene: 18. The CDR3 is 20 residues long.